This TCR beta chain was captured in a study of cytomegalovirus exposure and HLA in healthy donors. The PCR made use of 60 Vbeta and 13 Jbeta primers. The repertoire was sequenced with immunoSEQ multiplex PCR; TCRdb's copy has only in-frame clones and lacks some. The table lists 170,000 or so clones, 80% of them singletons. Concerning this clone itself: Its antigen is unidentified.

V dropped 2 bases and J dropped 1; count of bases not matched to a gene: 3. CDR3 length equals 17 residues. CDR1 is LNHNV and CDR2 is YYDKDF in the germline V gene (reference sequence). Study results and limitations: Later work associated more than 15,000 TCR beta sequences with HLA alleles at 0.05 false discovery rate.

This sequence was found in a male donor in good health and CMV-seropositive. The chain combines TRBV15 with TRBJ2-1, with 12 bases aligning to TRBD2. Sequenced sample: PBMCs. The CDR3 reads CATSRPTSGSSYNEQFF. CDR3 DNA: TGTGCCACCAGCAGACCGACTAGCGGGAGTTCCTACAATGAGCAGTTCTTC.